A selection of T cell receptor beta chains follows, all from one sample in a study of cytomegalovirus exposure and HLA in healthy donors. Clones were read by immunoSEQ multiplex PCR, and TCRdb kept only the in-frame ones, dropping some. The table has around 100,000 clones, approximately 70% seen once; the top ten hold around 0.9%. Sequenced material: PBMCs. These receptors were taken from a woman aged 25 to 39 in good health and CMV-seronegative. The CDR3 runs from the conserved cysteine through the conserved F or W. The order of the fields is D gene, clone size, J gene, V gene, CDR3 DNA, CDR3 protein. The D gene is left open where the match is weak. Only part of the rows carry a size: once, few, many, or a class if the clone is expanded.

d_call: NA
clone_size: NA
j_call: TRBJ1-2
v_call: TRBV5-6
cdr3_nt: TGTGCCAGCAGCTTTACAGCTAACTATGGCTACACCTTC
cdr3_aa: CASSFTANYGYTF

d_call: NA
clone_size: NA
j_call: TRBJ2-1
v_call: TRBV30
cdr3_nt: TGTGCCTGGAGTGTAGGGGCTTCCTACAATGAGCAGTTCTTC
cdr3_aa: CAWSVGASYNEQFF

d_call: NA
clone_size: NA
j_call: TRBJ1-2
v_call: TRBV7-9
cdr3_nt: TGTGCCAGCAGCTTACGGGGGGCTTATGGCTACACCTTC
cdr3_aa: CASSLRGAYGYTF

d_call: TRBD1
clone_size: NA
j_call: TRBJ1-5
v_call: TRBV7-8
cdr3_nt: TGTGCCAGCAGCCCCGGACAGGGAGATCAGCCCCAGCATTTT
cdr3_aa: CASSPGQGDQPQHF

d_call: NA
clone_size: NA
j_call: TRBJ1-1
v_call: TRBV29-1
cdr3_nt: TGCAGCGTTACAATAGGGGAAAGTGAAGCTTTCTTT
cdr3_aa: CSVTIGESEAFF

d_call: NA
clone_size: NA
j_call: TRBJ1-4
v_call: TRBV5-1
cdr3_nt: TGCGCCAGCAGCTTGAGTGGCGGTGCAACTAATGAAAAACTGTTTTTT
cdr3_aa: CASSLSGGATNEKLFF

d_call: TRBD1
clone_size: NA
j_call: TRBJ1-2
v_call: TRBV4-2
cdr3_nt: TGTGCCAGCAGCCAAGACCGGGGACAGGACTATGGCTACACCTTC
cdr3_aa: CASSQDRGQDYGYTF

d_call: NA
clone_size: NA
j_call: TRBJ1-2
v_call: TRBV19
cdr3_nt: TGTGCCAGTAGTATACAACAGGGTCCTAACTATGGCTACACCTTC
cdr3_aa: CASSIQQGPNYGYTF

d_call: TRBD2
clone_size: NA
j_call: TRBJ2-4
v_call: TRBV5-1
cdr3_nt: TGCGCCAGCAGCCCAACTAGCGCGAAAGCCAAAAACATTCAGTACTTC
cdr3_aa: CASSPTSAKAKNIQYF

d_call: NA
clone_size: NA
j_call: TRBJ1-1
v_call: TRBV18
cdr3_nt: TGTGCCAGCTCCGTCGGAGAGACTCCCAACACTGAAGCTTTCTTT
cdr3_aa: CASSVGETPNTEAFF

d_call: TRBD1
clone_size: NA
j_call: TRBJ1-4
v_call: TRBV6-4
cdr3_nt: TGTGCCAGCAGTGACGGACCGGGACAGGGTAATGAAAAACTGTTTTTT
cdr3_aa: CASSDGPGQGNEKLFF

d_call: NA
clone_size: few
j_call: TRBJ1-2
v_call: TRBV5-4
cdr3_nt: TGTGCCAGCAGCCGAGCGTCCCAAGCTAACTATGGCTACACCTTC
cdr3_aa: CASSRASQANYGYTF

d_call: NA
clone_size: NA
j_call: TRBJ1-5
v_call: TRBV18
cdr3_nt: TGTGCCAGCTCACTAGCCGGGGGGAATCAGCCCCAGCATTTT
cdr3_aa: CASSLAGGNQPQHF

d_call: TRBD1
clone_size: NA
j_call: TRBJ1-1
v_call: TRBV6-5
cdr3_nt: TGTGCCAGCAGTTACTCGAGGGACAGGGTTACTGAAGCTTTCTTT
cdr3_aa: CASSYSRDRVTEAFF

d_call: NA
clone_size: few
j_call: TRBJ2-7
v_call: TRBV11-2
cdr3_nt: TGTGCCAGCAGCCTGACGGGGTCCGGCGAGCAGTACTTC
cdr3_aa: CASSLTGSGEQYF

d_call: NA
clone_size: NA
j_call: TRBJ2-7
v_call: TRBV25-1
cdr3_nt: TGTGCCAGCAGTGAATGCCTGGGGGGGCCGTCTAACTACGAGCAGTACTTC
cdr3_aa: CASSECLGGPSNYEQYF

d_call: TRBD2
clone_size: NA
j_call: TRBJ2-1
v_call: TRBV2
cdr3_nt: TGTGCCAGCAGGGGACTAGCGGGAGTTTTAGACAATGAGCAGTTCTTC
cdr3_aa: CASRGLAGVLDNEQFF

d_call: NA
clone_size: NA
j_call: TRBJ1-3
v_call: TRBV29-1
cdr3_nt: TGCAGCGTTGGGGGCCCTGGAAACACCATATATTTT
cdr3_aa: CSVGGPGNTIYF

d_call: TRBD1
clone_size: few
j_call: TRBJ2-7
v_call: TRBV6-6
cdr3_nt: TGTGCCAGCAGTTATGGGACAGGGGGCAATAATGAGCAGTACTTC
cdr3_aa: CASSYGTGGNNEQYF

d_call: NA
clone_size: once
j_call: TRBJ1-1
v_call: TRBV7-9
cdr3_nt: TGTGCCAGCAGCTTAGGCCGACAGGTAAAGGGGAACACTGAAGCTTTCTTT
cdr3_aa: CASSLGRQVKGNTEAFF

d_call: NA
clone_size: once
j_call: TRBJ1-2
v_call: TRBV6-5
cdr3_nt: TGTGCCAGCAGTTACTCTACACCCCCGCCCCACTATGGCTACACCTTC
cdr3_aa: CASSYSTPPPHYGYTF

d_call: NA
clone_size: NA
j_call: TRBJ1-2
v_call: TRBV7-2
cdr3_nt: TGTGCCAGCAGCTTGGCCGGGTTAGGAGGCTACACCTTC
cdr3_aa: CASSLAGLGGYTF

d_call: TRBD1
clone_size: NA
j_call: TRBJ1-5
v_call: TRBV5-1
cdr3_nt: TGCGCCAGCAGCTTGCTACCTCGACAGGGGGAAAAGGTTCAGCCCCAGCATTTT
cdr3_aa: CASSLLPRQGEKVQPQHF

d_call: TRBD2
clone_size: NA
j_call: TRBJ2-7
v_call: TRBV27
cdr3_nt: TGTGCCAGCAGTACGGGACTAGCGGGGTTCGTCTCCTACGAGCAGTACTTC
cdr3_aa: CASSTGLAGFVSYEQYF

d_call: TRBD2
clone_size: NA
j_call: TRBJ2-3
v_call: TRBV4-2
cdr3_nt: TGTGCCAGCAGCCAAGATTTCGAGGGAGGGGTGACAGATACGCAGTATTTT
cdr3_aa: CASSQDFEGGVTDTQYF

d_call: TRBD1
clone_size: NA
j_call: TRBJ1-2
v_call: TRBV6-6
cdr3_nt: TGTGCCAGCAGCAGACAGGGGGTCCACTATGGCTACACCTTC
cdr3_aa: CASSRQGVHYGYTF

d_call: TRBD1
clone_size: NA
j_call: TRBJ2-1
v_call: TRBV5-4
cdr3_nt: TGTGCCAGCGGGACAGGGGTTTCTGTCAATGAGCAGTTCTTC
cdr3_aa: CASGTGVSVNEQFF

d_call: TRBD1
clone_size: few
j_call: TRBJ1-1
v_call: TRBV5-1
cdr3_nt: TGCGCCAGCAGTTACACAGGGGGCCTGACTGAAGCTTTCTTT
cdr3_aa: CASSYTGGLTEAFF

d_call: TRBD1
clone_size: NA
j_call: TRBJ2-2
v_call: TRBV5-1
cdr3_nt: TGCGCCAGCAGCTTGGAGGCAGGGGGCCACACCGGGGAGCTGTTTTTT
cdr3_aa: CASSLEAGGHTGELFF